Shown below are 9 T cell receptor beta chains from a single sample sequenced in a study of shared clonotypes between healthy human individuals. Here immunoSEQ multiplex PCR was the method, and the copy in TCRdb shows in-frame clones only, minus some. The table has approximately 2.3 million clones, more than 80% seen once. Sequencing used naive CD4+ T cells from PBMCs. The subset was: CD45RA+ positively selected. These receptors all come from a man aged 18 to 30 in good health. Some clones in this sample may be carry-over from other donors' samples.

Written as DNA, the CDR3 is TGTGCCAGCAGCAGGACTAGCGGGACGTTCACCGGGGAGCTGTTTTTT. This encodes CASSRTSGTFTGELFF. The V and J genes are TRBV7-9 and TRBJ2-2, with 12 bases lining up with TRBD2. V gave up 5 bases and J gave up 4 bases; unmatched junction bases: 5. Germline loops: CDR1 SEHNR, CDR2 FQNEAQ (reference sequence). The CDR3 length is 16 residues.

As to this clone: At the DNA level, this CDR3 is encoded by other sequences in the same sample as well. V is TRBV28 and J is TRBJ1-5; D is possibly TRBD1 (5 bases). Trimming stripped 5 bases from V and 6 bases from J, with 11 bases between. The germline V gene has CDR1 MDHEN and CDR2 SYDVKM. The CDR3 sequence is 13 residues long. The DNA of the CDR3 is TGTGCCAGCAGTGGGGGGGGTTTTCAGCCCCAGCATTTT. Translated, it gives CASSGGGFQPQHF.

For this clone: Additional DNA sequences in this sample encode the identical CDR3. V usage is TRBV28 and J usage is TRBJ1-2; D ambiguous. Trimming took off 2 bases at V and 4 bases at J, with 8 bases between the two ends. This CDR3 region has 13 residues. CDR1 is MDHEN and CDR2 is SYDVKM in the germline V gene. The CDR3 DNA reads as TGTGCCAGCAGTTTAAAGGTACCCTATGGCTACACCTTC. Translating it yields CASSLKVPYGYTF.

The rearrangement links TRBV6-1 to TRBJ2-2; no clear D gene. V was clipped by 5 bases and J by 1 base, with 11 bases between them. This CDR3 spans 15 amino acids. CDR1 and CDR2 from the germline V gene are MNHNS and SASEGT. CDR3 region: CASSISPWNTGELFF. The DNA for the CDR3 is TGTGCCAGCAGTATTTCCCCCTGGAACACCGGGGAGCTGTTTTTT.

CDR3 DNA sequence: TGTGCCAGCAGCTCTTTAGGGTATGGCTACACCTTC. It encodes CASSSLGYGYTF. This chain connects TRBV7-6 to TRBJ1-2; no reliable D call. CDR3 length equals 12 residues. V gave up 4 bases and J gave up 5 bases, with 8 bases separating them. Germline loops: CDR1 SGHVS, CDR2 FNYEAQ. The variable domain in full, completed from reference TRBV7-6 and TRBJ1-2, reads GAGVSQSPRYKVTKRGQDVALRCDPISGHVSLYWYRQALGQGPEFLTYFNYEAQQDKSGLPNDRFSAERPEGSISTLTIQRTEQRDSAMYRCASSSLGYGYTFGSGTRLTVV.

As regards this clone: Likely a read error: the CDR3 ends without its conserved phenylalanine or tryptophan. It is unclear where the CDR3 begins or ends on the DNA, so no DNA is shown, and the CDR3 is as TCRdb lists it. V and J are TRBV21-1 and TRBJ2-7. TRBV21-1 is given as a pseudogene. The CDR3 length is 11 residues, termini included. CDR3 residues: CASRKGEDEIY.

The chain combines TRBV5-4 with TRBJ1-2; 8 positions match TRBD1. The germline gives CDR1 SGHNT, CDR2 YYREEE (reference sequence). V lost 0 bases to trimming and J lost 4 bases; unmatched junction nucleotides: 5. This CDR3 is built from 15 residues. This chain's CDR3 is CASSLGDRRLYGYTF. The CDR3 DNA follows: TGTGCCAGCAGCTTGGGGGACAGGCGCCTCTATGGCTACACCTTC.

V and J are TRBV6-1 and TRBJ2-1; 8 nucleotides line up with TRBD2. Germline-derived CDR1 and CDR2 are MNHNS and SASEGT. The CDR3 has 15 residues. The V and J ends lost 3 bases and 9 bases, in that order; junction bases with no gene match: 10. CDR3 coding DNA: TGTGCCAGCAGTGAGGGTCCGGGAGGGCGGCTTGAGCAGTTCTTC. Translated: CASSEGPGGRLEQFF.

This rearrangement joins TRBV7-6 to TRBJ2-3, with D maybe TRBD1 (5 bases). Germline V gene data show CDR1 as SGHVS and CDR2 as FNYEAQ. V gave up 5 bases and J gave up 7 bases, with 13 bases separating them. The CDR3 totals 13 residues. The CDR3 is CASSPGSGNTQYF. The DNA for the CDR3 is TGTGCCAGCAGCCCAGGGTCCGGAAATACGCAGTATTTT.